The T cell receptor beta chain described here comes from a study of blood T cell repertoires in COVID-19 (dated by TCRdb to 2020 to 2022). Looking at the study overall: The collaborator samples originated in the United States, Italy and Spain and spanned the acute and convalescent phases of COVID-19. The material from the prospective study consisted of cDNA or gDNA derived from T cells, B-cell-depleted T cells, or PBMCs. Deeply sampled blood TCRbeta repertoires from subjects exposed to, actively infected with, or recovered from COVID-19 were included in the dataset. The repertoires were made available in a free public database intended to serve as a resource for research on the immune response to SARS-CoV-2. Samples came from the ongoing ImmuneRACE study (first 160 participants) plus 1,254 subjects from 6 global collaborators. Nearly every sample came with metadata listing a de-identified subject ID, COVID-19 status, age in years and sex. Where available, HLA class I and class II types were obtained from metadata supplied by the sample provider rather than from assay-based typing.

TCRbeta CDR3 regions were amplified from genomic DNA using the immunoSEQ Assay, a bias-controlled multiplex PCR. The authors' pipeline ran thus. The number of nucleated cells in each sample was estimated from the amplification of reference gene primers within the assay. To quantify the absolute abundance of each unique TCRbeta CDR3 rearrangement, sequence reads were collapsed and filtered. For each sample, productive Simpson clonality was calculated as the square root of Simpson's diversity index across productive rearrangements. TCRdb's version of the immuneACCESS table is confined to in-frame rearrangements and falls short of the full clone set. An unresolved V gene accounts for under half of the shortfall where checked; the remainder is of unknown origin. For V, J and clone size, that table is used; D and trimming come from the DNA. Here the sample has 35,000 to 55,000 clones; approximately 90% occur a single time. Roughly 3.3% of the sample goes to the ten largest clones.

Paper-wide results and their limitations: The amount of clinical and demographic metadata varied by source and participant and was provided uncurated.

Regarding this clone: Which antigen it targets is not known. Base qualities were left out, and no much larger clone turns up one base away.

The collaborating institutions used their own protocols to collect whole blood in K2EDTA tubes. For TCRbeta analysis, collaborators shipped samples in one of three forms: frozen whole blood, isolated PBMCs, or DNA extracted from either of those sample types. Trimming removed 5 bases from V and 5 bases from J, leaving 12 bases between the germline ends. Sequences SGHTA (CDR1) and FQGTGA (CDR2) are obtained from the germline V gene. The CDR3 starts with the cysteine, ends with the phenylalanine, and has 13 residues. Just CDR3 DNA is preserved here, 39 bases in frame from base 1. Sequencing was carried out using peripheral blood. This sequence uses TRBV7-3 and TRBJ1-1; matching of 6 bases hints at TRBD1 as the D gene. The sequence was obtained from a human donor in a cohort sampled during active COVID-19. In nucleotide form, the sequence is TGTGCCAGCAGCCTACCACAGGGAACTGAAGCTTTCTTT. Translated, it gives CASSLPQGTEAFF.